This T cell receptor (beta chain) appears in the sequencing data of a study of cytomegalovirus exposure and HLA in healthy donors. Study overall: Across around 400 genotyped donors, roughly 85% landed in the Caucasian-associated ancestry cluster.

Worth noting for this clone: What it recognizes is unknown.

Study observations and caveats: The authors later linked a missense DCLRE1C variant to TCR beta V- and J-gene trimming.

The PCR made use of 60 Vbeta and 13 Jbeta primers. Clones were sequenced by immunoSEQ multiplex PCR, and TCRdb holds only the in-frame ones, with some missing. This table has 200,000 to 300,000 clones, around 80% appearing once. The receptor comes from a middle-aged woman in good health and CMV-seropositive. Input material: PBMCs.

The CDR3 DNA sequence: TGTGCCAGCAGCTCGATCAGGTGGACAGGAACGGCCGGGGAGCTGTTTTTT. This gives the protein CASSSIRWTGTAGELFF. The chain employs TRBV5-4 and TRBJ2-2, with 7 bases aligning to TRBD1. The CDR3 runs to 17 residues. J gave up 6 bases and V 3 bases, and 14 bases lay outside the gene matches. CDR1 is SGHNT and CDR2 is YYREEE in the germline V gene (reference sequence).